This TCR beta chain came from a study of early T cells in non-severe SARS-CoV-2 infection. Study overall: With bulk RNA from unsorted whole blood as input, sequencing yielded unpaired chains.

The CDR3 is made up of 14 amino acids. The V gene lost 6 bases and the J gene lost 1 base, with 10 bases spanning the gap. In regard to this clonotype: Antigen: not known.

Study observations and caveats: Clonotype matching in VDJdb favored anti-spike CD8 responses and did not capture private and CD4 specificities.

In the library, individual cDNA molecules carried attached unique molecular identifiers. TCRdb used MiXCR to reprocess the 5' RACE reads, holding one entry per CDR3 protein. This repertoire shows roughly 40,000 distinct CDR3 sequences, more than 5.5% found once; its top ten account for approximately 5%. Sequenced sample: whole blood. The chain uses TRBV12-3 or TRBV12-4 and TRBJ2-4; tentative D call: TRBD2 (5 bases). The receptor's source is an adult who was a healthcare worker with PCR-confirmed SARS-CoV-2 infection or an uninfected control (not recorded which). CDR3 sequence reads: CASRDGKAKNIQYF. The CDR3 nucleotides are TGTGCCAGCAGAGACGGGAAGGCCAAAAACATTCAGTACTTC.